The rows below give T cell receptor beta chains drawn from one sample of a study of PD-1 blockade in classical Hodgkin lymphoma. The data were produced by immunoSEQ multiplex PCR, yet TCRdb's version contains in-frame clones alone and is incomplete. This table has 40,000 to 50,000 clones, around four fifths appearing once. This sample comprised peripheral blood mononuclear cells (PBMCs), obtained at baseline. These receptors all come from a human donor with classical Hodgkin lymphoma. Both conserved end residues are part of each CDR3. A D gene is named only where the DNA matches it firmly. Only part of the rows carry a size: once, few, many, or a class if the clone is expanded.

size: -; J: TRBJ2-7; V: TRBV7-2; D: TRBD1; DNA: TGTGCCAGCAGCTTAAGCAGGGGGCAGGGCGAGCAGTACTTC; CDR3: CASSLSRGQGEQYF
size: -; J: TRBJ2-5; V: TRBV6-6; D: -; DNA: TGTGCCAGCACCCATCCTGGGGGGGCCGGTGAGACCCAGTACTTC; CDR3: CASTHPGGAGETQYF
size: -; J: TRBJ2-7; V: TRBV4-3; D: TRBD1; DNA: TGCGCCAGCAGCCAAGATGGGCCTAATTGGGACAGGGGTTACTACGAGCAGTACTTC; CDR3: CASSQDGPNWDRGYYEQYF
size: -; J: TRBJ2-3; V: TRBV29-1; D: -; DNA: TGCAGCGTTGAAGATGACGGGGCTAGCACAGATACGCAGTATTTT; CDR3: CSVEDDGASTDTQYF
size: -; J: TRBJ1-1; V: TRBV2; D: -; DNA: TGTGCCAGCAGGTCAGTAGGGAGCACTGAAGCTTTCTTT; CDR3: CASRSVGSTEAFF
size: -; J: TRBJ2-1; V: TRBV5-4; D: TRBD2; DNA: TGTGCCAGCAGCTTGTCCGGGGGGGCGAATGAGCAGTTCTTC; CDR3: CASSLSGGANEQFF
size: few; J: TRBJ2-7; V: TRBV27; D: TRBD1; DNA: TGTGCCAGCAGTCCCCGGACAGGTTACGAGCAGTACTTC; CDR3: CASSPRTGYEQYF
size: once; J: TRBJ2-1; V: TRBV18; D: TRBD1; DNA: TGTGCCAGCTCACCGATGACAGGGGCAAATGAGCAGTTCTTC; CDR3: CASSPMTGANEQFF
size: -; J: TRBJ1-1; V: TRBV29-1; D: -; DNA: TGCAGCGTTGAAAGGGGAGATTGGACTGAAGCTTTCTTT; CDR3: CSVERGDWTEAFF
size: few; J: TRBJ2-1; V: TRBV18; D: TRBD2; DNA: TGTGCCAGCTCACCTCTAGCGGGGGATTACAATGAGCAGTTCTTC; CDR3: CASSPLAGDYNEQFF
size: -; J: TRBJ2-2; V: TRBV7-9; D: TRBD1; DNA: TGTGCCAGCAGCTTTCCGGGACAGGGAATCATCGGGGAGCTGTTTTTT; CDR3: CASSFPGQGIIGELFF
size: few; J: TRBJ1-6; V: TRBV6-1; D: -; DNA: TGTGCCAGCAGTGACCCAGGGGTTAGGCACTTT; CDR3: CASSDPGVRHF
size: few; J: TRBJ1-4; V: TRBV7-2; D: TRBD1; DNA: TGTGCCAGCAGCGGAGTGACAGGGACGGGTGAAAAACTGTTTTTT; CDR3: CASSGVTGTGEKLFF
size: -; J: TRBJ1-6; V: TRBV27; D: -; DNA: TGTGCCAGCAGTGACCAGGGTATCTCCTATAATTCACCCCTCCACTTT; CDR3: CASSDQGISYNSPLHF
size: -; J: TRBJ1-5; V: TRBV13; D: TRBD1; DNA: TGTGCCAGCAGCTTAGGTCGAGGACAGGGTAGTAGGCCCCAGCATTTT; CDR3: CASSLGRGQGSRPQHF
size: few; J: TRBJ2-3; V: TRBV7-2; D: -; DNA: TGTGCCAGCAGCGTTACGCGGGGTTCAGATACGCAGTATTTT; CDR3: CASSVTRGSDTQYF
size: -; J: TRBJ2-1; V: TRBV27; D: -; DNA: TGTGCCAGCAGTTTAAGCAGGGGTCCTACTGGGCAGTTCTTC; CDR3: CASSLSRGPTGQFF
size: -; J: TRBJ1-6; V: TRBV5-6; D: TRBD1; DNA: TGTGCCAGCAGCTACAGGGACAGGGTGGAGTCACCCCTCCACTTT; CDR3: CASSYRDRVESPLHF
size: -; J: TRBJ2-1; V: TRBV5-4; D: TRBD2; DNA: TGTGCCAGCAGCCATAGCGGGGGGGCAAATGAGCAGTTCTTC; CDR3: CASSHSGGANEQFF
size: -; J: TRBJ1-2; V: TRBV6-6; D: -; DNA: TGTGCCAGCAGTTACTATCTAGATCGGGACGCACACTTC; CDR3: CASSYYLDRDAHF
size: -; J: TRBJ2-5; V: TRBV7-2; D: -; DNA: TGTGCCAGCAGCTTCTCCAGGACCCAAGAGACCCAGTACTTC; CDR3: CASSFSRTQETQYF
size: -; J: TRBJ2-7; V: TRBV11-2; D: TRBD1; DNA: TGTGCCAGCAGCGAACTCAGGGGGCCCGCCTACGAGCAGTACTTC; CDR3: CASSELRGPAYEQYF
size: few; J: TRBJ1-1; V: TRBV19; D: TRBD1; DNA: TGTGCCAGTAGTTTTGGACAGGGGAACACTGAAGCTTTCTTT; CDR3: CASSFGQGNTEAFF
size: -; J: TRBJ1-1; V: TRBV7-8; D: -; DNA: TGTGCCAGCAGCCTCCGGACAGTGAACACTGAAGCTTTCTTT; CDR3: CASSLRTVNTEAFF
size: -; J: TRBJ2-1; V: TRBV7-9; D: -; DNA: TGTGCCAGCAGCTTATGGGGGGTAGAAGTACGGAATGAGCAGTTCTTC; CDR3: CASSLWGVEVRNEQFF
size: -; J: TRBJ2-3; V: TRBV7-9; D: -; DNA: TGTGCCAGCCAAATGGGTACTAGCACAGATACGCAGTATTTT; CDR3: CASQMGTSTDTQYF
size: once; J: TRBJ2-1; V: TRBV6-1; D: -; DNA: TGTGCCAGCAGTGAGAGGGGGAGCTCCTACAATGAGCAGTTCTTC; CDR3: CASSERGSSYNEQFF
size: -; J: TRBJ2-7; V: TRBV7-9; D: TRBD2; DNA: TGTGCCAGCAGAACTAGCGGGGGGGCTGAGGAGCAGTACTTC; CDR3: CASRTSGGAEEQYF
size: -; J: TRBJ1-5; V: TRBV6-9; D: TRBD1; DNA: TGTGCCAGCAGCCGACAGGGGGGTCAGCCCCAGCATTTT; CDR3: CASSRQGGQPQHF
size: -; J: TRBJ1-2; V: TRBV7-8; D: -; DNA: TGTGCCAGCAGCTTAGAATATACAGGGTCTGAGCATGCTAACTATGGCTACACCTTC; CDR3: CASSLEYTGSEHANYGYTF
size: -; J: TRBJ1-6; V: TRBV4-1; D: TRBD1; DNA: TGCGCCAGCAGCCAAGGTGCGGGACAGGGGGCAGATTCACCCCTCCACTTT; CDR3: CASSQGAGQGADSPLHF
size: -; J: TRBJ2-1; V: TRBV23-1; D: -; DNA: TGCGCCAGCAGTCAATCGTTGAGCTCCTACAATGAGCAGTTCTTC; CDR3: CASSQSLSSYNEQFF
size: -; J: TRBJ2-2; V: TRBV7-2; D: -; DNA: TGTGCCAGCAGCCCGAGGCGGAACACCGGGGAGCTGTTTTTT; CDR3: CASSPRRNTGELFF
size: -; J: TRBJ1-2; V: TRBV19; D: -; DNA: TGTGCCAGTAGTATTGAGTACTATGGCTACACCTTC; CDR3: CASSIEYYGYTF
size: -; J: TRBJ1-4; V: TRBV2; D: -; DNA: TGTGCCAGCAGTAGAAGGACAGCTAATGAAAAACTGTTTTTT; CDR3: CASSRRTANEKLFF
size: -; J: TRBJ2-7; V: TRBV2; D: -; DNA: TGTGCCAGCAGTGACGGCACTGTCCCCTACGAGCAGTACTTC; CDR3: CASSDGTVPYEQYF
size: -; J: TRBJ1-2; V: TRBV7-2; D: TRBD1; DNA: TGTGCCAGCAGCGTCCCAGGGGGCTCCAACTATGGCTACACCTTC; CDR3: CASSVPGGSNYGYTF
size: few; J: TRBJ2-1; V: TRBV9; D: TRBD2; DNA: TGTGCCAGCAGCGCCTATCCCAAGCGGGGGGATAACAATGAGCAGTTCTTC; CDR3: CASSAYPKRGDNNEQFF
size: few; J: TRBJ1-4; V: TRBV6-1; D: -; DNA: TGTGCCAGCAGTGGCAGGGGTGAAGGAGAAAAACTGTTTTTT; CDR3: CASSGRGEGEKLFF
size: many; J: TRBJ1-1; V: TRBV7-3; D: -; DNA: TGTGCCAGCAGCTTACAGGGTGCCACTGAAGCTTTCTTT; CDR3: CASSLQGATEAFF
size: -; J: TRBJ1-6; V: TRBV11-2; D: -; DNA: TGTGCCAGCAGCTCCCCGAAAGGGAATTCACCCCTCCACTTT; CDR3: CASSSPKGNSPLHF
size: -; J: TRBJ1-2; V: TRBV18; D: -; DNA: TGTGCCAGCTCACCACCAGAGCCCGATGGATATGGCTACACCTTC; CDR3: CASSPPEPDGYGYTF
size: -; J: TRBJ2-5; V: TRBV7-8; D: -; DNA: TGTGCCAGCAGCTCCGCAGGGACGGCACAAGAGACCCAGTACTTC; CDR3: CASSSAGTAQETQYF
size: -; J: TRBJ2-1; V: TRBV30; D: -; DNA: TGTGCCTGGAATAGCGGCTCGTACAATGAGCAGTTCTTC; CDR3: CAWNSGSYNEQFF
size: -; J: TRBJ2-5; V: TRBV5-1; D: TRBD2; DNA: TGCGCCAGCAGCTTGATGGGACTAGCGGAGACCCAGTACTTC; CDR3: CASSLMGLAETQYF
size: -; J: TRBJ1-1; V: TRBV6-6; D: -; DNA: TGTGCCAGCAGGGAAGTGGACACTGAAGCTTTCTTT; CDR3: CASREVDTEAFF
size: -; J: TRBJ1-3; V: TRBV23-1; D: -; DNA: TGCGCCAGCAGTCAATCCGCTGGAAACACCATATATTTT; CDR3: CASSQSAGNTIYF
size: -; J: TRBJ1-2; V: TRBV7-8; D: TRBD1; DNA: TGTGCCAGCAGTCTCACAGGGGGCGGTGGCTACACCTTC; CDR3: CASSLTGGGGYTF
size: -; J: TRBJ1-6; V: TRBV5-5; D: -; DNA: TGTGCCAGCAGCTTGGAGGGGGGGCTTGGCTCACCCCTCCACTTT; CDR3: CASSLEGGLGSPLHF
size: -; J: TRBJ1-1; V: TRBV13; D: -; DNA: TGTGCCAGCAGCTTAGTTCCCGAGGTTTTTGCTGAAGCTTTCTTT; CDR3: CASSLVPEVFAEAFF
size: once; J: TRBJ1-1; V: TRBV12-5; D: -; DNA: TGTGCTAGTGGTTTGTTCTCGTTGGGTGGCACTGAAGCTTTCTTT; CDR3: CASGLFSLGGTEAFF
size: once; J: TRBJ2-2; V: TRBV2; D: TRBD1; DNA: TGTGCCAGCGAGACAGGACAGGGCGGGTCCGGGGAGCTGTTTTTT; CDR3: CASETGQGGSGELFF
size: -; J: TRBJ1-4; V: TRBV9; D: -; DNA: TGTGCCAGCAGCGCCCCCCATACTTATGAAAAACTGTTTTTT; CDR3: CASSAPHTYEKLFF